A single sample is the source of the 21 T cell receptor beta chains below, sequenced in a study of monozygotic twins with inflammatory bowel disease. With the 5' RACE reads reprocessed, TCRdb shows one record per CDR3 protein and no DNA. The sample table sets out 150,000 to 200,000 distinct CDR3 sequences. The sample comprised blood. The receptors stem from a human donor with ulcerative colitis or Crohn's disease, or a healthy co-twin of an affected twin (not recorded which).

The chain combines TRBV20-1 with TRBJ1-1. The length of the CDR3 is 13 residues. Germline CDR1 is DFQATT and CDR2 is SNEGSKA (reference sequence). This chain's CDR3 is CSANTVWDTEAFF.

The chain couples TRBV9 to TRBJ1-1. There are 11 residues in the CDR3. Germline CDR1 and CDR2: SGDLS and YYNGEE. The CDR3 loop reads CASRVTVPAFF.

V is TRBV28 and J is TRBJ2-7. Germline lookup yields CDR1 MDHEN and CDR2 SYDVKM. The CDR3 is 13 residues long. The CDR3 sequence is CASRDRGWYEQYF.

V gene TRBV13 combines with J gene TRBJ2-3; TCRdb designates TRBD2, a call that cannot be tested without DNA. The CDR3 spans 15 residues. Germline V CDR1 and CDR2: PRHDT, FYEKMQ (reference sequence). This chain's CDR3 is CASSPPAGETDTQYF.

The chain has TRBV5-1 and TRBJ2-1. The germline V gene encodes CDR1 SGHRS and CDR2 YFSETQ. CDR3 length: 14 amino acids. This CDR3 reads CASSWGSGSNEQFF.

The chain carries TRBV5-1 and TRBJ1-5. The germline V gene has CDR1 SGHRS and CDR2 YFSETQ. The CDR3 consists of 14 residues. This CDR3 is CASSPGLNPQPQHF. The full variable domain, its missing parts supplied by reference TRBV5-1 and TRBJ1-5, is KAGVTQTPRYLIKTRGQQVTLSCSPISGHRSVSWYQQTPGQGLQFLFEYFSETQRNKGNFPGRFSGRQFSNSRSEMNVSTLELGDSALYLCASSPGLNPQPQHFGDGTRLSIL.

The CDR3: CATRTGTGGETQYF. The chain employs TRBV15 and TRBJ2-5; TCRdb's D gene call, TRBD1, goes unchecked for lack of DNA. The germline CDR1 and CDR2 sequences are LNHNV and YYDKDF (reference sequence). The CDR3 contains 14 residues.

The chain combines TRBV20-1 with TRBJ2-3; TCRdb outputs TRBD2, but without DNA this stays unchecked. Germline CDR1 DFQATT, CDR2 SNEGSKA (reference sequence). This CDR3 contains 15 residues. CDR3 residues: CSAMKTSGVTDTQYF.

The CDR3: CASSRDYNSPLHF. The rearrangement links TRBV14 to TRBJ1-6. The CDR3 is 13 amino acids. Germline lookup yields CDR1 SGHDN and CDR2 FVKESK.

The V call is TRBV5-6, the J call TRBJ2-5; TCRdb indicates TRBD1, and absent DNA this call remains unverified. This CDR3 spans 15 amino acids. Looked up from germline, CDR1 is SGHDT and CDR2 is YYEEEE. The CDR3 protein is CASSNRQGARETQYF.

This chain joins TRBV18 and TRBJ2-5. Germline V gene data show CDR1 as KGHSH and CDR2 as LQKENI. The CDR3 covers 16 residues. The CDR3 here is CASSPEGEFYQETQYF.

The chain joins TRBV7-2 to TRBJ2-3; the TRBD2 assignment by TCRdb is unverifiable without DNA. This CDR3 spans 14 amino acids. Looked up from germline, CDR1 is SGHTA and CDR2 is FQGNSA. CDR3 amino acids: CASRLAGGADTQYF.

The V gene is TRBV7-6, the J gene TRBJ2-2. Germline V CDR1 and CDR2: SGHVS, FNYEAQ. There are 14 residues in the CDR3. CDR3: CASSSKGNTGELFF.

The CDR3 sequence: CASSPTGASVYGYTF. This chain joins TRBV12-3 or TRBV12-4 and TRBJ1-2; there is no DNA to check the TCRdb D call of TRBD1. The CDR3 has 15 residues.

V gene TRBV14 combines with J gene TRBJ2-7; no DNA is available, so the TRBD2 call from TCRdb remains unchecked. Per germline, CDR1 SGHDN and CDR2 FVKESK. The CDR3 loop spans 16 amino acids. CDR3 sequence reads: CASSPRTSFGFYEQYF.

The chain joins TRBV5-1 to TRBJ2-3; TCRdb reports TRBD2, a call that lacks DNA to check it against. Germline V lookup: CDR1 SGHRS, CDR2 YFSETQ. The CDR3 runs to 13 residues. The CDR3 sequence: CASTRDFLDTQYF.

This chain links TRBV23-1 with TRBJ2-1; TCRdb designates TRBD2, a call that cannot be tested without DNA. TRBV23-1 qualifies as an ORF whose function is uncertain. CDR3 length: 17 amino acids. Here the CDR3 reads CASSLGNRPSSYNEQFF.

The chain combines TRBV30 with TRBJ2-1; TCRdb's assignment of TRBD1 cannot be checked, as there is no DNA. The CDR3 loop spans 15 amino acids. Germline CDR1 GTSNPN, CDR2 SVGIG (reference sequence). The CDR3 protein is CAWSAGQELDNEQFF. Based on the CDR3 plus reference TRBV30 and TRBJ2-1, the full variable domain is SQTIHQWPATLVQPVGSPLSLECTVEGTSNPNLYWYRQAAGRGLQLLFYSVGIGQISSEVPQNLSASRPQDRQFILSSKKLLLSDSGFYLCAWSAGQELDNEQFFGPGTRLTVL.

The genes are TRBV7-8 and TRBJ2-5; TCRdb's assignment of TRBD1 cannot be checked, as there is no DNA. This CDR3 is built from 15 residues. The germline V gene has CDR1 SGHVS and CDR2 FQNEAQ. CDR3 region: CASSLVVGGQETQYF.

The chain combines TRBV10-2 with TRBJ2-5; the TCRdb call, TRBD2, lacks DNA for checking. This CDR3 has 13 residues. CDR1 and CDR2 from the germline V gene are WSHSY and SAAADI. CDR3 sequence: CASRWSGQETQYF.

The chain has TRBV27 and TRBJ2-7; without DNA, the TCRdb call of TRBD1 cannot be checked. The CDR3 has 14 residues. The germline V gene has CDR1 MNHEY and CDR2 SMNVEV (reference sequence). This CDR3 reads CASRPGGGPYEQYF.